Listed below are T cell receptor beta chains from one sample, sequenced in a study of blood T cell repertoires in COVID-19. Only in-frame clones appear in the TCRdb table, and some are missing; sequencing was by immunoSEQ multiplex PCR. The sample comprises about 220,000 clones, about 80% of which are singletons, and 3% to 3.5% rests with the top ten. The material sequenced was peripheral blood. These receptors were obtained from a woman aged 25 to 45 who had recovered from COVID-19. CDR3s include the opening cysteine and the closing phenylalanine or tryptophan. The order of the fields is CDR3 protein, CDR3 DNA, V gene, D gene, J gene, clone size. A D gene is named only where the DNA matches it firmly. Where a row states a size, it is once, few, many or the class of an expanded clone; other rows omit it.

CDR3aa: CASSPRSGAYEQYF
CDR3nt: TGTGCCAGCAGCCCTCGTTCAGGGGCGTACGAGCAGTACTTC
v_gene: TRBV5-4
d_gene: NA
j_gene: TRBJ2-7
abundance: NA

CDR3aa: CASSEREGPYEQYF
CDR3nt: TGTGCCAGCAGCGAGCGGGAGGGACCCTACGAGCAGTACTTC
v_gene: TRBV7-2
d_gene: TRBD2
j_gene: TRBJ2-7
abundance: NA

CDR3aa: CATAGTGGDTEAFF
CDR3nt: TGTGCCACCGCCGGGACAGGGGGGGACACTGAAGCTTTCTTT
v_gene: TRBV19
d_gene: TRBD1
j_gene: TRBJ1-1
abundance: NA

CDR3aa: CASSKGADQPQHF
CDR3nt: TGTGCCAGCTCGAAAGGGGCGGATCAGCCCCAGCATTTT
v_gene: TRBV5-4
d_gene: NA
j_gene: TRBJ1-5
abundance: few

CDR3aa: CADEVQTSGGTDTQYF
CDR3nt: TGTGCCGACGAAGTTCAGACTAGCGGTGGCACAGATACGCAGTATTTT
v_gene: TRBV2
d_gene: TRBD2
j_gene: TRBJ2-3
abundance: NA

CDR3aa: CASSQAGQGEQYF
CDR3nt: TGCGCCAGCAGCCAAGCGGGACAGGGGGAGCAGTACTTC
v_gene: TRBV4-1
d_gene: TRBD1
j_gene: TRBJ2-7
abundance: NA

CDR3aa: CASSRGDTDTQYF
CDR3nt: TGTGCCAGCAGTCGGGGAGACACAGATACGCAGTATTTT
v_gene: TRBV27
d_gene: NA
j_gene: TRBJ2-3
abundance: NA

CDR3aa: CASSLIRSGVAETQYF
CDR3nt: TGTGCCAGCAGTTTGATTCGAAGCGGGGTCGCAGAGACCCAGTACTTC
v_gene: TRBV28
d_gene: TRBD2
j_gene: TRBJ2-5
abundance: NA

CDR3aa: CASSIDAAGARDEQFF
CDR3nt: TGTGCCAGTAGTATAGATGCAGCGGGAGCTAGGGATGAGCAGTTCTTC
v_gene: TRBV19
d_gene: TRBD2
j_gene: TRBJ2-1
abundance: NA

CDR3aa: CASSRGAGVEQYF
CDR3nt: TGTGCCAGCAGCCGCGGTGCCGGAGTCGAGCAGTACTTC
v_gene: TRBV7-3
d_gene: NA
j_gene: TRBJ2-7
abundance: NA

CDR3aa: CASGRSVFANTGELFF
CDR3nt: TGTGCCAGCGGCCGTAGCGTGTTCGCGAACACCGGGGAGCTGTTTTTT
v_gene: TRBV9
d_gene: NA
j_gene: TRBJ2-2
abundance: NA

CDR3aa: CASSPQGALIGGTDTQYF
CDR3nt: TGTGCCAGCAGCCCCCAGGGGGCGTTGATAGGGGGCACAGATACGCAGTATTTT
v_gene: TRBV11-2
d_gene: TRBD1
j_gene: TRBJ2-3
abundance: NA

CDR3aa: CASSMGIQNNQPQHF
CDR3nt: TGTGCCAGTAGTATGGGCATCCAAAATAATCAGCCCCAGCATTTT
v_gene: TRBV19
d_gene: NA
j_gene: TRBJ1-5
abundance: NA

CDR3aa: CASSLVTGVTDTQYF
CDR3nt: TGTGCCAGCAGCTTAGTAACGGGAGTTACAGATACGCAGTATTTT
v_gene: TRBV7-9
d_gene: NA
j_gene: TRBJ2-3
abundance: NA

CDR3aa: CASSPFGSSYEQYF
CDR3nt: TGTGCCAGTAGTCCCTTCGGGAGTTCCTACGAGCAGTACTTC
v_gene: TRBV19
d_gene: NA
j_gene: TRBJ2-7
abundance: NA

CDR3aa: CASSLSVGQGYGYTF
CDR3nt: TGTGCCAGCAGCTTAAGTGTGGGACAGGGCTATGGCTACACCTTC
v_gene: TRBV11-2
d_gene: TRBD1
j_gene: TRBJ1-2
abundance: once

CDR3aa: CASSSSRDFREQFF
CDR3nt: TGTGCCAGTAGTTCTTCGCGGGACTTTCGCGAGCAGTTCTTC
v_gene: TRBV19
d_gene: NA
j_gene: TRBJ2-1
abundance: few

CDR3aa: CASSPLLAGQETQYF
CDR3nt: TGCGCCAGCAGCCCCCTCCTAGCGGGTCAAGAGACCCAGTACTTC
v_gene: TRBV5-1
d_gene: TRBD2
j_gene: TRBJ2-5
abundance: NA

CDR3aa: CAITSYLGGRDYEQYF
CDR3nt: TGTGCCATCACCTCTTACCTAGGGGGACGAGACTACGAGCAGTACTTC
v_gene: TRBV10-3
d_gene: NA
j_gene: TRBJ2-7
abundance: few

CDR3aa: CASSFGQGLNEQYF
CDR3nt: TGTGCCAGCAGTTTTGGACAGGGACTAAATGAGCAGTACTTC
v_gene: TRBV27
d_gene: NA
j_gene: TRBJ2-7
abundance: NA

CDR3aa: CASSPTIPDRGTEAFF
CDR3nt: TGTGCCAGCAGTCCAACTATCCCGGACAGGGGCACTGAAGCTTTCTTT
v_gene: TRBV28
d_gene: TRBD1
j_gene: TRBJ1-1
abundance: once

CDR3aa: CASSPGQGLMMNTEAFF
CDR3nt: TGTGCCAGCAGCCCGGGACAGGGCCTTATGATGAACACTGAAGCTTTCTTT
v_gene: TRBV9
d_gene: TRBD1
j_gene: TRBJ1-1
abundance: few

CDR3aa: CASRGAPYNEQFF
CDR3nt: TGTGCCAGCAGAGGAGCACCCTACAATGAGCAGTTCTTC
v_gene: TRBV12-3/TRBV12-4
d_gene: NA
j_gene: TRBJ2-1
abundance: NA

CDR3aa: CASSAVRSRVYTDTQYF
CDR3nt: TGCGCCAGCAGCGCTGTACGGAGCAGGGTGTATACAGATACGCAGTATTTT
v_gene: TRBV5-1
d_gene: NA
j_gene: TRBJ2-3
abundance: NA

CDR3aa: CASRPGQAFYNEQFF
CDR3nt: TGTGCCTCAAGGCCGGGACAGGCATTTTACAATGAGCAGTTCTTC
v_gene: TRBV19
d_gene: TRBD1
j_gene: TRBJ2-1
abundance: NA

CDR3aa: CAWSVAGASGELFF
CDR3nt: TGTGCCTGGAGTGTAGCGGGGGCAAGCGGGGAGCTGTTTTTT
v_gene: TRBV30
d_gene: TRBD2
j_gene: TRBJ2-2
abundance: NA

CDR3aa: CASSVEGVSGQPQHF
CDR3nt: TGTGCCAGCAGCGTAGAGGGGGTCTCGGGGCAGCCCCAGCATTTT
v_gene: TRBV9
d_gene: NA
j_gene: TRBJ1-5
abundance: once

CDR3aa: CASSQVPDRGYEKLFF
CDR3nt: TGCGCCAGCAGCCAAGTCCCGGACAGGGGGTATGAAAAACTGTTTTTT
v_gene: TRBV4-1
d_gene: TRBD1
j_gene: TRBJ1-4
abundance: NA

CDR3aa: CASSLTPRAGLREKLFF
CDR3nt: TGTGCCAGCAGTTTGACCCCTCGGGCGGGTCTTCGGGAAAAACTGTTTTTT
v_gene: TRBV28
d_gene: NA
j_gene: TRBJ1-4
abundance: NA

CDR3aa: CASSKRGNIQETQYF
CDR3nt: TGTGCCAGCAGCAAACGGGGGAACATCCAAGAGACCCAGTACTTC
v_gene: TRBV2
d_gene: NA
j_gene: TRBJ2-5
abundance: NA

CDR3aa: CASSLFHSTDTQYF
CDR3nt: TGTGCCAGCAGTTTATTCCATAGCACAGATACGCAGTATTTT
v_gene: TRBV28
d_gene: NA
j_gene: TRBJ2-3
abundance: few

CDR3aa: CASRLVTGTNQPQHF
CDR3nt: TGTGCCAGCAGACTCGTGACAGGGACAAATCAGCCCCAGCATTTT
v_gene: TRBV6-5
d_gene: TRBD1
j_gene: TRBJ1-5
abundance: once

CDR3aa: CASSLRGKETQYF
CDR3nt: TGTGCCAGCAGCTTAAGGGGGAAAGAGACCCAGTACTTC
v_gene: TRBV7-7
d_gene: NA
j_gene: TRBJ2-5
abundance: NA

CDR3aa: CASSPGTRRDEQFF
CDR3nt: TGTGCCAGCAGCCCCGGGACTAGACGCGATGAGCAGTTCTTC
v_gene: TRBV6-5
d_gene: TRBD2
j_gene: TRBJ2-1
abundance: NA

CDR3aa: CASSSTGTGSSYEQYF
CDR3nt: TGTGCCAGCAGCTCTACCGGGACAGGGTCCTCCTACGAGCAGTACTTC
v_gene: TRBV5-4
d_gene: TRBD1
j_gene: TRBJ2-7
abundance: NA

CDR3aa: CASSSGEPAQPQHF
CDR3nt: TGTGCCAGCAGTTCGGGTGAGCCCGCTCAGCCCCAGCATTTT
v_gene: TRBV28
d_gene: NA
j_gene: TRBJ1-5
abundance: NA

CDR3aa: CASRFTGQGGEKLFF
CDR3nt: TGCGCCAGCAGGTTCACGGGACAGGGCGGGGAAAAACTGTTTTTT
v_gene: TRBV5-1
d_gene: TRBD1
j_gene: TRBJ1-4
abundance: NA

CDR3aa: CASSLSSAGQGTQYF
CDR3nt: TGTGCCAGCAGTTTATCGTCAGCGGGTCAAGGGACCCAGTACTTC
v_gene: TRBV27
d_gene: NA
j_gene: TRBJ2-5
abundance: NA

CDR3aa: CASSLSGFGDEKLFF
CDR3nt: TGTGCCAGCAGCTTGTCGGGGTTTGGGGATGAAAAACTGTTTTTT
v_gene: TRBV5-6
d_gene: NA
j_gene: TRBJ1-4
abundance: NA

CDR3aa: CASSQDFSYEQYF
CDR3nt: TGTGCCAGCAGCCAGGACTTCTCCTACGAGCAGTACTTC
v_gene: TRBV3-1/TRBV3-2
d_gene: NA
j_gene: TRBJ2-7
abundance: NA

CDR3aa: CASSLDGSYTGELFF
CDR3nt: TGCGCCAGCAGCTTGGACGGGAGCTACACCGGGGAGCTGTTTTTT
v_gene: TRBV5-1
d_gene: NA
j_gene: TRBJ2-2
abundance: NA

CDR3aa: CASSGPNSYEQYF
CDR3nt: TGTGCCAGCAGCGGGCCGAACTCCTACGAGCAGTACTTC
v_gene: TRBV9
d_gene: NA
j_gene: TRBJ2-7
abundance: NA

CDR3aa: CASSVSLTSQETQYF
CDR3nt: TGTGCCAGCAGCGTCTCTTTGACTAGCCAAGAGACCCAGTACTTC
v_gene: TRBV9
d_gene: NA
j_gene: TRBJ2-5
abundance: once

CDR3aa: CASSQTAGAKETQYF
CDR3nt: TGTGCCAGCAGCCAAACAGCGGGAGCGAAAGAGACCCAGTACTTC
v_gene: TRBV7-3
d_gene: TRBD2
j_gene: TRBJ2-5
abundance: once

CDR3aa: CASSYRLLGTGNEQYF
CDR3nt: TGTGCCAGCAGTTACCGACTCTTGGGGACAGGGAACGAGCAGTACTTC
v_gene: TRBV6-5
d_gene: TRBD1
j_gene: TRBJ2-7
abundance: once

CDR3aa: CASRVDRGLGKLFF
CDR3nt: TGTGCCAGCAGGGTTGACAGGGGGTTAGGAAAACTGTTTTTT
v_gene: TRBV28
d_gene: TRBD1
j_gene: TRBJ1-4
abundance: NA

CDR3aa: CASSQVPGGGNEQFF
CDR3nt: TGTGCCAGCAGCCAAGTCCCGGGAGGGGGCAATGAGCAGTTCTTC
v_gene: TRBV3-1/TRBV3-2
d_gene: TRBD2
j_gene: TRBJ2-1
abundance: NA

CDR3aa: CASSPTGILSRGIEVDEQFF
CDR3nt: TGTGCCAGCTCACCGACGGGAATATTAAGTCGGGGGATCGAGGTCGACGAGCAGTTCTTC
v_gene: TRBV18
d_gene: NA
j_gene: TRBJ2-1
abundance: few

CDR3aa: CASSLEGQPQHF
CDR3nt: TGTGCCAGCAGCTTAGAGGGCCAGCCCCAGCATTTT
v_gene: TRBV5-5
d_gene: NA
j_gene: TRBJ1-5
abundance: NA

CDR3aa: CASSLTAGEADTQYF
CDR3nt: TGTGCCAGCAGTTTGACAGCGGGAGAGGCAGATACGCAGTATTTT
v_gene: TRBV11-2
d_gene: TRBD2
j_gene: TRBJ2-3
abundance: once

CDR3aa: CASSRRANTEAFF
CDR3nt: TGTGCCAGCAGCCGCAGGGCAAACACTGAAGCTTTCTTT
v_gene: TRBV7-2
d_gene: NA
j_gene: TRBJ1-1
abundance: NA

CDR3aa: CAWRKGLDTDTQYF
CDR3nt: TGTGCCTGGAGGAAGGGACTTGACACAGATACGCAGTATTTT
v_gene: TRBV30
d_gene: NA
j_gene: TRBJ2-3
abundance: NA

CDR3aa: CASSATGTGGELFF
CDR3nt: TGTGCCAGCAGCGCGACGGGCACGGGGGGGGAGCTGTTTTTT
v_gene: TRBV9
d_gene: NA
j_gene: TRBJ2-2
abundance: NA

CDR3aa: CASKRDRLEPRGQPQHF
CDR3nt: TGTGCCAGCAAAAGAGATAGGTTAGAGCCCAGGGGACAGCCCCAGCATTTT
v_gene: TRBV2
d_gene: NA
j_gene: TRBJ1-5
abundance: NA

CDR3aa: CASSVTGTGAYSGNTIYF
CDR3nt: TGTGCCAGCAGCGTGACCGGGACAGGGGCGTACTCTGGAAACACCATATATTTT
v_gene: TRBV9
d_gene: TRBD1
j_gene: TRBJ1-3
abundance: once